Listed below are T cell receptor beta chains from one sample, sequenced in a study of blood T cell repertoires in COVID-19. Profiling relied on immunoSEQ multiplex PCR, and the TCRdb table lists in-frame clones only, not all of them. The sample includes about 250,000 clones, 85% of them seen just once. Sequencing input: peripheral blood. These TCRs come from a man aged 45-60 years with COVID-19, enrolled during active disease. CDR3s include the opening cysteine and the closing phenylalanine or tryptophan. D genes are given only for firm matches. Clone size is not always given. Where it is, it says once, few, many or a class for expanded clones.

>NA|TRBJ2-7|TRBD1|TRBV18
CASSPGDRGSYEQYF
TGTGCCAGCTCACCTGGGGACAGGGGGTCCTACGAGCAGTACTTC
>NA|TRBJ2-1|NA|TRBV7-6
CASSLDRNNEQFF
TGTGCCAGCAGCTTAGACAGAAACAATGAGCAGTTCTTC
>once|TRBJ2-7|NA|TRBV6-1
CASSEGGGRTLYEQYF
TGTGCCAGCAGTGAAGGGGGGGGCCGGACACTTTACGAGCAGTACTTC
>NA|TRBJ2-5|TRBD1|TRBV5-6
CASSVTQGVPETQYF
TGTGCCAGCAGCGTAACACAGGGGGTCCCAGAGACCCAGTACTTC
>NA|TRBJ1-4|TRBD1|TRBV6-5
CASSYPHRGGEKLFF
TGTGCCAGCAGTTACCCTCACAGGGGTGGTGAAAAACTGTTTTTT
>NA|TRBJ1-5|NA|TRBV28
CASSLGGRRNQPQHF
TGTGCCAGCAGTTTGGGGGGAAGGCGCAATCAGCCCCAGCATTTT
>NA|TRBJ2-3|TRBD2|TRBV10-3
CASQFSGEGDTQYF
TGTGCCAGCCAGTTCAGCGGGGAGGGGGATACGCAGTATTTT
>NA|TRBJ1-1|NA|TRBV3-1/TRBV3-2
CASSLTGGTEAFF
TGTGCCAGCAGCCTCACCGGGGGCACTGAAGCTTTCTTT
>NA|TRBJ2-5|NA|TRBV3-1/TRBV3-2
CASSQIKPGHQGTQYF
TGTGCCAGCAGCCAGATAAAACCGGGACACCAAGGGACCCAGTACTTC
>NA|TRBJ2-5|NA|TRBV30
CAWSPGSQETQYF
TGTGCCTGGAGTCCAGGCAGTCAAGAGACCCAGTACTTC
>once|TRBJ2-5|TRBD2|TRBV7-9
CASSLDRTGGRETQYF
TGTGCCAGCAGCTTAGACAGGACGGGGGGACGGGAGACCCAGTACTTC
>few|TRBJ1-6|TRBD1|TRBV19
CASSILSGTGGLTLHF
TGTGCCAGTAGTATTTTGTCCGGGACAGGGGGTCTAACCCTCCACTTT
>NA|TRBJ1-2|NA|TRBV7-2
CASSPGRTYGYTF
TGTGCCAGCAGCCCAGGGCGGACCTATGGCTACACCTTC
>NA|TRBJ2-1|TRBD2|TRBV11-1
CASSLQTSAYNEQFF
TGTGCCAGCAGCTTGCAGACTAGCGCATACAATGAGCAGTTCTTC
>NA|TRBJ2-1|NA|TRBV2
CASNPTDLGSYNEQFF
TGTGCCAGCAATCCGACAGACCTGGGGTCCTACAATGAGCAGTTCTTC
>NA|TRBJ1-6|TRBD1|TRBV7-9
CASSPPGQGGSPLHF
TGTGCCAGCAGCCCGCCGGGACAGGGGGGTTCACCCCTCCACTTT
>few|TRBJ1-6|TRBD1|TRBV5-4
CASSFGTVIYNSPLHF
TGTGCCAGCAGCTTTGGGACAGTGATCTATAATTCACCCCTCCACTTT
>NA|TRBJ1-4|TRBD1|TRBV30
CAWSSGQGSFNEKLFF
TGTGCCTGGAGTTCGGGACAGGGGAGTTTTAATGAAAAACTGTTTTTT
>NA|TRBJ1-1|NA|TRBV25-1
CASSETYEAFF
TGTGCCAGCAGTGAGACATACGAAGCTTTCTTT
>NA|TRBJ2-7|NA|TRBV5-1
CASSHARVAYEQYF
TGCGCCAGCAGCCATGCCAGGGTCGCCTACGAGCAGTACTTC
>NA|TRBJ2-3|NA|TRBV7-2
CASSFHTDTQYF
TGTGCCAGCAGCTTTCACACAGATACGCAGTATTTT
>NA|TRBJ2-7|NA|TRBV25-1
CASSEGMAVEKQYF
TGTGCCAGCAGTGAAGGTATGGCCGTCGAAAAGCAGTACTTC
>NA|TRBJ2-7|TRBD1|TRBV28
CASSSNGDSKFLYEQYF
TGTGCCAGCAGTTCAAACGGGGACAGCAAATTCCTCTACGAGCAGTACTTC
>NA|TRBJ1-3|TRBD1|TRBV19
CASSQTGWSGNTIYF
TGTGCCAGTAGCCAGACAGGGTGGTCTGGAAACACCATATATTTT
>NA|TRBJ2-7|NA|TRBV6-5
CATSPPKGGGEQYF
TGTGCCACAAGCCCTCCTAAAGGCGGAGGCGAGCAGTACTTC
>NA|TRBJ1-2|NA|TRBV4-1
CASSQAGQGLEGYTF
TGCGCCAGCAGCCAAGCGGGTCAGGGTTTAGAAGGCTACACCTTC
>NA|TRBJ2-7|NA|TRBV5-1
CASSQVELGGYEQYF
TGCGCCAGCAGCCAGGTCGAGTTAGGGGGCTACGAGCAGTACTTC
>NA|TRBJ2-7|NA|TRBV11-2
CASSPITREQYF
TGTGCCAGCAGCCCTATCACCCGGGAGCAGTACTTC
>NA|TRBJ2-1|TRBD2|TRBV27
CASSSSGGAYNEQFF
TGTGCCAGCAGTTCTAGCGGGGGGGCCTACAATGAGCAGTTCTTC
>NA|TRBJ1-1|TRBD1|TRBV18
CASSPDRVNTEAFF
TGTGCCAGCTCACCGGACAGGGTGAACACTGAAGCTTTCTTT
>NA|TRBJ2-1|NA|TRBV11-2
CASSLIPIREQFF
TGTGCCAGCAGCTTAATCCCTATCAGGGAGCAGTTCTTC
>NA|TRBJ2-2|TRBD2|TRBV7-2
CASSLVSGGELFF
TGTGCCAGCAGCTTAGTTAGCGGGGGGGAGCTGTTTTTT
>NA|TRBJ2-7|NA|TRBV25-1
CASSEQQGSHYEQYF
TGTGCCAGCAGTGAGCAACAGGGTTCGCACTACGAGCAGTACTTC
>NA|TRBJ2-2|NA|TRBV6-5
CASSYLEGWTGELFF
TGTGCCAGCAGTTACTTAGAGGGATGGACCGGGGAGCTGTTTTTT
>few|TRBJ1-2|NA|TRBV6-5
CASTDREDYGYTF
TGTGCCAGCACCGACCGGGAGGACTATGGCTACACCTTC